These 22 T cell receptor beta chains originate from one sample sequenced in a study of CD8 T cells in ankylosing spondylitis. TCRdb itself ran the 5' RACE reads through MiXCR, one entry per CDR3 protein. The sample contains some 240,000 distinct CDR3 sequences, 15% to 20% of which appear only once. The sequencing input was blood, either unsorted or a sorted T cell fraction (not recorded which). These receptors originate from a male donor with ankylosing spondylitis or in good health (not recorded which).

This clonotype was seen more than once but under ten times. This chain links TRBV7-6 with TRBJ2-1; the D gene is possibly TRBD1 (5 bases). The CDR3 is 14 amino acids. Germline V lookup: CDR1 SGHVS, CDR2 FNYEAQ. The V and J ends lost 2 bases and 4 bases respectively, with 9 bases between them. As DNA, the CDR3 is TGTGCCAGCAGCTTAACAGGAGATTACAATGAGCAGTTCTTC. Amino acid sequence: CASSLTGDYNEQFF. The full variable domain, with the rest looked up from reference TRBV7-6 and TRBJ2-1, is GAGVSQSPRYKVTKRGQDVALRCDPISGHVSLYWYRQALGQGPEFLTYFNYEAQQDKSGLPNDRFSAERPEGSISTLTIQRTEQRDSAMYRCASSLTGDYNEQFFGPGTRLTVL.

The sample holds a few counts of this clonotype. The rearrangement uses TRBV13 and TRBJ2-1; D perhaps matches TRBD2 (6 bases). CDR1 is PRHDT, CDR2 FYEKMQ, per germline (reference sequence). The V gene lost 1 base and the J gene lost 11 bases, with 18 bases spanning the gap. The CDR3 contains 15 residues. For the CDR3, the DNA is TGTGCCAGCAGCTTAGTTGGCGGGGTTGGGCCCCAGCAGTTCTTC. Translating gives CASSLVGGVGPQQFF.

This clonotype showed up many times. V gene TRBV7-3 combines with J gene TRBJ2-1; perhaps TRBD2 as D (6 bases). The germline V gene encodes CDR1 SGHTA and CDR2 FQGTGA. This CDR3 has 14 amino acids. Trimming left V 4 bases short and J 6 bases short, with 13 bases between. This CDR3 reads CASSSSGVPNEQFF. The CDR3 nucleotides are TGTGCCAGCAGCTCGTCGGGAGTTCCCAATGAGCAGTTCTTC.

The CDR3 DNA reads TGCAGCGTTCCCAAAATCCGGGACAGGGGTACATATTCACCCCTCCACTTT. As protein: CSVPKIRDRGTYSPLHF. The chain uses TRBV29-1 and TRBJ1-6; TRBD1 aligns across 10 bases. The junction had 15 bases not matched to a gene; V was cut back by 5 bases and J by 8 bases. The germline CDR1 and CDR2 sequences are SQVTM and ANQGSEA. This CDR3 is 17 amino acids long.

The table lists this clonotype with many counts. This chain uses TRBV4-1 with TRBJ2-7; 12 positions match TRBD1. The CDR3 spans 18 residues. CDR1 MGHRA and CDR2 YSYEKL come from the germline V gene. The trim removed 3 bases at V and 1 base at J, leaving 10 bases unmatched. This CDR3 is CASSQAGTGGDFSYEQYF. The CDR3 region has the DNA TGCGCCAGCAGCCAGGCCGGGACAGGGGGCGATTTTTCCTACGAGCAGTACTTC.

The V call is TRBV29-1, the J call TRBJ2-1, with 7 bases aligning to TRBD1. This CDR3 has 11 amino acids. V shed 6 bases and J 5 bases; nucleotides not matched to a gene: 1. Per the germline V gene, CDR1 is SQVTM and CDR2 is ANQGSEA. Written as DNA, the CDR3 is TGCAGCGTGGACAGGAACAATGAGCAGTTCTTC. Residues: CSVDRNNEQFF.

The chain links TRBV20-1 to TRBJ2-5, with 7 nucleotides matching TRBD2. Unmatched junction bases numbered 9, after V lost 3 bases and J lost 2 bases. CDR3 length: 15 residues. Germline V gene data show CDR1 as DFQATT and CDR2 as SNEGSKA (reference sequence). The chain's CDR3 is CSARSASGTQETQYF. The CDR3 DNA sequence: TGCAGTGCTAGGTCAGCTAGCGGAACTCAAGAGACCCAGTACTTC.

J is TRBJ2-1 and V is TRBV7-9, with D possibly matching TRBD2 (5 bases). CDR1 and CDR2 from the germline V gene are SEHNR and FQNEAQ (reference sequence). The CDR3 runs 15 residues. Trimming stripped 5 bases from V and 4 bases from J, with 15 bases between. The CDR3 loop is CASSPLLGLYNEQFF. The CDR3 DNA is TGTGCCAGCAGCCCCCTGCTCGGACTTTACAATGAGCAGTTCTTC. Complete variable domain (other parts from reference TRBV7-9 and TRBJ2-1): DTGVSQNPRHKITKRGQNVTFRCDPISEHNRLYWYRQTLGQGPEFLTYFQNEAQLEKSRLLSDRFSAERPKGSFSTLEIQRTEQGDSAMYLCASSPLLGLYNEQFFGPGTRLTVL.

This clonotype was recorded a few times. This chain links TRBV29-1 with TRBJ1-1; TRBD1 might be the D (6 bases). The V gene lost 7 bases and the J gene lost 4 bases, with 19 bases spanning the gap. Germline-derived CDR1 and CDR2 are SQVTM and ANQGSEA. The CDR3 contains 14 residues. CDR3 protein: CSGYSGGSGTEAFF. For the CDR3, the DNA is TGCAGCGGATATTCCGGGGGCTCGGGCACTGAAGCTTTCTTT.

This clonotype turned up a few times. The chain couples TRBV27 to TRBJ2-7; tentative D call: TRBD2 (5 bases). The CDR3 is 12 residues long. Trimming removed 8 bases from V and 2 bases from J, with 10 bases in between. CDR1 MNHEY and CDR2 SMNVEV come from the germline V gene (reference sequence). CDR3 protein: CASSDGTYEQYF. In DNA form, the CDR3 reads TGTGCCAGCTCCGACGGGACCTACGAGCAGTACTTC.

In its sample, this clonotype was seen a few times. The chain recombines TRBV29-1 with TRBJ2-1; 9 nucleotides agree with TRBD2. Germline-derived CDR1 and CDR2 are SQVTM and ANQGSEA. The CDR3 covers 16 residues. With V trimmed by 4 bases and J by 10 bases, 17 bases remained unmatched. CDR3 nucleotide sequence: TGCAGCGTTGTCGGTGGACTAGCGCTATTTAAGGGGGAGCAGTTCTTC. It codes for CSVVGGLALFKGEQFF.

This clonotype was picked up a small number of times. The V and J genes are TRBV10-3 and TRBJ2-5; no reliable D call. CDR1 ENHRY and CDR2 SYGVKD come from the germline V gene. The CDR3 length is 15 residues. The V and J ends lost 3 bases and 1 base respectively, with 12 bases between them. The CDR3 loop is CAISDRREVQETQYF. CDR3 DNA sequence: TGTGCCATCAGTGACAGACGCGAGGTCCAAGAGACCCAGTACTTC.

The chain carries TRBV24-1 and TRBJ2-1; tentatively, D is TRBD2 (7 bases). This CDR3 has 15 amino acids. Trimming removed 7 bases from V and 2 bases from J, with 14 bases in between. Per the germline V gene, CDR1 is KGHDR and CDR2 is SFDVKD. CDR3 nucleotide sequence: TGTGCCACCAGGGAGGGGGAGGGCCCCTACAATGAGCAGTTCTTC. Its protein is CATREGEGPYNEQFF.

The chain joins TRBV5-1 to TRBJ2-7, with 8 bases aligning to TRBD2. The CDR3 runs to 16 residues. J gave up 1 base and V 2 bases, and 8 bases lay outside the gene matches. Germline V CDR1 and CDR2: SGHRS, YFSETQ. The CDR3 coding sequence is TGCGCCAGCAGCTTAAAATTCGGACTAGCATCCTACGAGCAGTACTTC. The encoded protein is CASSLKFGLASYEQYF. Full variable domain (rest looked up from reference TRBV5-1 and TRBJ2-7): KAGVTQTPRYLIKTRGQQVTLSCSPISGHRSVSWYQQTPGQGLQFLFEYFSETQRNKGNFPGRFSGRQFSNSRSEMNVSTLELGDSALYLCASSLKFGLASYEQYFGPGTRLTVT.

To note about this clonotype: Its ends do not fully match the called genes, so a read error is possible. The chain has TRBV12-3 or TRBV12-4 and TRBJ2-1; the match to TRBD2 covers 9 bases. The CDR3 has 15 amino acids. CDR3 region: CASLPGLASDNEQFF. The CDR3 DNA is TGTGCCAGCCTACCGGGACTAGCCTCCGACAATGAGCAGTTCTTC.

This sequence joins TRBV9 and TRBJ2-1; D not certain. The CDR3 consists of 17 residues. V dropped 0 bases and J dropped 1 base, with 14 bases sitting between them. Germline lookup yields CDR1 SGDLS and CDR2 YYNGEE. The CDR3 here is CASSVVVSGGSYNEQFF. CDR3 sequence (DNA): TGTGCCAGCAGCGTAGTTGTTTCTGGCGGATCCTACAATGAGCAGTTCTTC. The whole variable domain, filled in from reference TRBV9 and TRBJ2-1, reads DSGVTQTPKHLITATGQRVTLRCSPRSGDLSVYWYQQSLDQGLQFLIQYYNGEERAKGNILERFSAQQFPDLHSELNLSSLELGDSALYFCASSVVVSGGSYNEQFFGPGTRLTVL.

The chain links TRBV6-2 or TRBV6-3 to TRBJ2-7; D is possibly TRBD2 (7 bases). This CDR3 has 15 amino acids. Deletions cut 2 bases from V and 5 bases from J, with 16 bases between. Per the germline V gene, CDR1 is MNHEY and CDR2 is SVGEGT. The chain's CDR3 is CASSYNREGRDEQYF. For the CDR3, the DNA is TGTGCCAGCAGTTACAACAGGGAGGGAAGAGACGAGCAGTACTTC.

CDR3 loop: CASSFGGLETQYF. The CDR3 bases are TGTGCCAGCAGTTTCGGAGGGTTGGAGACCCAGTACTTC. This sequence joins TRBV6-6 and TRBJ2-5; TRBD2 might be the D (6 bases). The CDR3 consists of 13 residues. The V end lost 4 bases, the J end lost 5 bases, and 11 bases lay between the germline ends. Germline CDR1 and CDR2: MNHNY and SVGAGI (reference sequence).

This clonotype was seen only a few times. The gene calls are TRBV6-2 or TRBV6-3 and TRBJ1-1, with D perhaps TRBD1 (5 bases). This CDR3 region has 15 residues. Trimming removed 5 bases from V and 1 base from J, with 14 bases in between. Looked up from germline, CDR1 is MNHEY and CDR2 is SVGEGT. CDR3 in amino acids: CASSVSGTANTEAFF. CDR3 DNA sequence: TGTGCCAGCAGTGTCTCCGGGACCGCGAACACTGAAGCTTTCTTT.

The chain carries TRBV20-1 and TRBJ1-2; TRBD1 aligns across 7 bases. CDR1 DFQATT and CDR2 SNEGSKA come from the germline V gene (reference sequence). With 6 bases clipped from V and 3 bases from J, the junction kept 10 bases outside the gene matches. CDR3 size: 14 residues. The DNA of the CDR3 is TGCAGTGCGAGACCCAGGGGGTCTTACTATGGCTACACCTTC. Translation: CSARPRGSYYGYTF.

The chain links TRBV7-8 to TRBJ2-7, with 7 bases fitting TRBD2. Unmatched junction bases numbered 5, after V lost 1 base and J lost 2 bases. This CDR3 comprises 15 residues. Germline-derived CDR1 and CDR2 are SGHVS and FQNEAQ. The CDR3 DNA follows: TGTGCCAGCAGCTTAGAGCGGGGACTCGCCTACGAGCAGTACTTC. Its protein is CASSLERGLAYEQYF.

This clonotype appeared many times. The rearrangement links TRBV15 to TRBJ1-2; D not resolved. Trimming left V 2 bases short and J 8 bases short, with 12 bases between. Germline V lookup: CDR1 LNHNV, CDR2 YYDKDF (reference sequence). There are 13 residues in the CDR3. The CDR3: CATSRPAGEGYTF. The CDR3 DNA follows: TGTGCCACCAGCAGACCCGCCGGGGAGGGCTACACCTTC.